These 7 T cell receptor beta chains came from one sample sequenced in a study of response to subunit inactivated influenza vaccine. TCRdb re-derived calls from the RT-PCR reads in MiXCR, one entry per CDR3 protein. The sample records hundreds of thousands of distinct CDR3 sequences, about 11% being singletons. These data were also filed under a second study, of T cells expressing NK-cell markers. That work adds: Generation of TCR beta cDNA was performed by 5'RACE template switching incorporating UMIs.

This material consisted of PBMCs from blood, taken on the day of vaccination. The receptors were gathered from a man between 45 and 60 years old who received an inactivated influenza vaccine.

This chain uses TRBV20-1 with TRBJ2-2; 8 nucleotides align to TRBD2. This CDR3 is built from 15 residues. Germline V CDR1 and CDR2: DFQATT, SNEGSKA (reference sequence). J lost 4 bases, V lost 6 bases, and 10 bases had no gene match. The CDR3 loop reads CSAQNPGGATGELFF. The CDR3 region has the DNA TGCAGTGCCCAGAACCCGGGGGGGGCCACCGGGGAGCTGTTTTTT.

This clonotype was seen at least ten times. V and J are TRBV12-3 or TRBV12-4 and TRBJ1-5; no firm D call. Trimming removed 5 bases from V and 5 bases from J, with 10 bases in between. The CDR3 loop spans 13 amino acids. In DNA, the CDR3 is TGTGCCAGCAGTGAGACATCTTATCAGCCCCAGCATTTT. Its translation: CASSETSYQPQHF.

This chain links TRBV2 with TRBJ2-1, with D tentatively TRBD2 (5 bases). V dropped 4 bases and J dropped 4 bases, with 11 bases sitting between them. The CDR3 extends over 14 amino acids. Germline-derived CDR1 and CDR2 are SNHLY and FYNNEI. The CDR3 coding sequence is TGTGCCAGCAGTGTGTCTAGCTCATACAATGAGCAGTTCTTC. It codes for CASSVSSSYNEQFF. The full variable domain, in which reference TRBV2 and TRBJ2-1 provide the parts outside the CDR3, is EPEVTQTPSHQVTQMGQEVILRCVPISNHLYFYWYRQILGQKVEFLVSFYNNEISEKSEIFDDQFSVERPDGSNFTLKIRSTKLEDSAMYFCASSVSSSYNEQFFGPGTRLTVL.

At least ten counts were recorded for this clonotype. The V gene is TRBV5-5, the J gene TRBJ1-3; unclear D gene. The CDR3 runs 16 residues. Germline CDR1 SGHKS, CDR2 YYEKEE (reference sequence). Between the trimmed V and J ends, which lost 4 bases and 0 bases, there was a span of 14 bases. CDR3 protein: CASSRTVQSSGNTIYF. CDR3 sequence (DNA): TGTGCCAGCAGCCGAACGGTCCAGAGCTCTGGAAACACCATATATTTT.

The chain links TRBV20-1 to TRBJ2-3; 8 nucleotides agree with TRBD1. V lost 5 bases, J lost 5 bases, and 12 bases stayed unmatched. The CDR3 totals 15 residues. Per the germline V gene, CDR1 is DFQATT and CDR2 is SNEGSKA (reference sequence). CDR3 in amino acids: CSALTPDRAKDTQYF. DNA of the CDR3: TGCAGTGCTCTCACCCCGGACAGGGCTAAAGATACGCAGTATTTT.

This clonotype occurred a few times. The chain carries TRBV27 and TRBJ1-2; TRBD1 aligns across 7 bases. The J segment lost 4 bases and the V segment lost 6 bases, leaving 8 bases of the junction unmatched. This CDR3 comprises 14 residues. Germline CDR1 and CDR2: MNHEY and SMNVEV (reference sequence). The CDR3 DNA reads as TGTGCCAGCAGGTCCCAGGGGGTCGGCTATGGCTACACCTTC. Protein sequence: CASRSQGVGYGYTF.

This clonotype occurred once. This chain joins TRBV5-5 and TRBJ2-1, with a possible D match to TRBD2 (5 bases). The CDR3 contains 17 residues. The germline V and J ends were trimmed by 0 bases and 0 bases, with 13 bases remaining between them. Germline loops: CDR1 SGHKS, CDR2 YYEKEE (reference sequence). CDR3 nucleotide sequence: TGTGCCAGCAGCTTGGCGGGATGGCTCATCTCCTACAATGAGCAGTTCTTC. Its protein is CASSLAGWLISYNEQFF.